This T cell receptor beta chain emerged from a study of STAT5B mutations in CD4+ large granular lymphocyte leukemia. Study-wide points: TRBV06-family usage was enriched in top patient clones (8/27) versus controls (2/35). Patient CD4-sorted repertoires looked more clonal than healthy CD4+ repertoires, even without putative leukemic clones. No patients shared main leukemic clonotypes, though about 25% appeared at low frequency elsewhere.

V lost 2 bases, J lost 4 bases, and 5 bases stayed unmatched. This CDR3 is built from 15 residues. Germline V lookup: CDR1 KGHSH, CDR2 LQKENI. Here immunoSEQ multiplex PCR was the method, and the copy in TCRdb shows in-frame clones only, minus some. The table shows more than 30,000 clones, with approximately 91% occurring only once. Details on this clone: Its antigen is undetermined.

V gene TRBV18 combines with J gene TRBJ2-1; 7 nucleotides line up with TRBD1. This clonotype originated in a human donor in good health. Sequenced: CD4+ T cells from blood buffy coats. The CDR3 spells CASSPGWDSYNEQFF. Written as DNA, the CDR3 is TGTGCCAGCTCACCAGGGTGGGACAGTTACAATGAGCAGTTCTTC. The full variable domain, in which reference TRBV18 and TRBJ2-1 provide the parts outside the CDR3, is NAGVMQNPRHLVRRRGQEARLRCSPMKGHSHVYWYRQLPEEGLKFMVYLQKENIIDESGMPKERFSAEFPKEGPSILRIQQVVRGDSAAYFCASSPGWDSYNEQFFGPGTRLTVL.